Below are 19 T cell receptor beta chains sequenced from a single sample in a study of blood T cell repertoires in COVID-19. Method: immunoSEQ multiplex PCR; TCRdb's copy keeps in-frame clones and lacks some. Of a few hundred thousand clones listed, around 87% are singletons. The specimen was PBMCs or T cells enriched from blood (not recorded which). These receptors originate from a woman between 18 and 30 years old who had recovered from COVID-19.

The V gene is TRBV11-2, the J gene TRBJ2-3, with TRBD2 matching over 10 bases. Germline V gene sequence: CDR1 SGHAT, CDR2 FQNNGV. V dropped 5 bases and J dropped 1; count of bases not matched to a gene: 9. This CDR3 region has 17 residues. The DNA for the CDR3 is TGTGCCAGCAGCGGAGACGCCGGGACTAGCGGCACAGATACGCAGTATTTT. Protein product: CASSGDAGTSGTDTQYF.

J is TRBJ1-1 and V is TRBV29-1; 10 bases line up with TRBD1. J lost 1 base, V lost 7 bases, and 9 bases had no gene match. Looked up from germline, CDR1 is SQVTM and CDR2 is ANQGSEA. The length of the CDR3 is 15 residues. The CDR3 DNA sequence: TGCAGCGCCAGGACAGGGGGTATAGGGAACACTGAAGCTTTCTTT. Protein: CSARTGGIGNTEAFF. The full variable domain, with the rest looked up from reference TRBV29-1 and TRBJ1-1, is SAVISQKPSRDICQRGTSLTIQCQVDSQVTMMFWYRQQPGQSLTLIATANQGSEATYESGFVIDKFPISRPNLTFSTLTVSNMSPEDSSIYLCSARTGGIGNTEAFFGQGTRLTVV.

The chain carries TRBV15 and TRBJ2-1; tentative D call: TRBD1 (6 bases). Germline loops: CDR1 LNHNV, CDR2 YYDKDF (reference sequence). The CDR3 is made up of 15 amino acids. V lost 3 bases, J lost 5 bases, and 14 bases lay in between. DNA of the CDR3: TGTGCCACCAGCAGGAGACAGGAAAATAACAATGAGCAGTTCTTC. It codes for CATSRRQENNNEQFF.

The chain combines TRBV7-9 with TRBJ1-5, with D uncertain. CDR1 and CDR2 from the germline V gene are SEHNR and FQNEAQ (reference sequence). With 6 bases removed from V and 4 bases from J, the gap between germline ends came to 7 bases. The CDR3 consists of 12 residues. CDR3 sequence (DNA): TGTGCCAGCAGTCTAAAAAATCAGCCCCAGCATTTT. The encoded protein is CASSLKNQPQHF.

The V gene is TRBV5-1, the J gene TRBJ2-7; 9 nucleotides agree with TRBD1. Germline loops: CDR1 SGHRS, CDR2 YFSETQ. V lost 4 bases, J lost 5 bases, and 4 bases stayed unmatched. The CDR3 has 13 amino acids. The CDR3 DNA is TGCGCCAGCAGCCCGGACAGGGGCAACGAGCAGTACTTC. Translated, it gives CASSPDRGNEQYF. The complete variable domain, with remaining parts taken from reference TRBV5-1 and TRBJ2-7, reads KAGVTQTPRYLIKTRGQQVTLSCSPISGHRSVSWYQQTPGQGLQFLFEYFSETQRNKGNFPGRFSGRQFSNSRSEMNVSTLELGDSALYLCASSPDRGNEQYFGPGTRLTVT.

The chain links TRBV19 to TRBJ2-7; the D gene is possibly TRBD2 (6 bases). Trimming took 3 bases from V and 3 from J, leaving 15 bases between them. The CDR3 is made up of 15 amino acids. Germline V gene sequence: CDR1 LNHDA, CDR2 SQIVND (reference sequence). The CDR3: CASSILLGGSYEQYF. The CDR3 DNA is TGTGCCAGTAGTATCCTTCTGGGGGGTAGCTACGAGCAGTACTTC.

This chain joins TRBV5-1 and TRBJ2-1, with unresolved D. The germline V gene has CDR1 SGHRS and CDR2 YFSETQ. This CDR3 contains 13 residues. V lost 2 bases to trimming and J lost 2 bases, with 5 bases between them. As DNA, the CDR3 is TGCGCCAGCAGCTTTATCCCCTACAATGAGCAGTTCTTC. As protein: CASSFIPYNEQFF.

This chain uses TRBV20-1 with TRBJ2-7; possible D gene TRBD1, 6 bases. Looked up from germline, CDR1 is DFQATT and CDR2 is SNEGSKA (reference sequence). The ends were cut back, 3 bases at V and 5 bases at J, with 11 bases in the middle. This CDR3 has 12 residues. The CDR3 DNA reads as TGCAGTGCTAGTCCCAGGGGACACGAGCAGTACTTC. This codes for CSASPRGHEQYF.

The chain recombines TRBV7-2 with TRBJ2-7; 8 nucleotides line up with TRBD1. The CDR3 covers 15 residues. The trim removed 0 bases at V and 4 bases at J, leaving 5 bases unmatched. Germline V gene lookup returns CDR1 SGHTA and CDR2 FQGNSA. CDR3 region: CASSLAGQGAYEQYF. The DNA of the CDR3 is TGTGCCAGCAGCTTAGCGGGGCAGGGGGCGTACGAGCAGTACTTC.

The chain joins TRBV27 to TRBJ2-5, with a weak D call TRBD2 (6 bases). This CDR3 spans 16 amino acids. The germline gives CDR1 MNHEY, CDR2 SMNVEV (reference sequence). The V end was cut by 3 bases, the J end by 0 bases, with 14 bases between. The CDR3 DNA is TGTGCCAGCAGTTTTTCTCGGACGGGGGACCAAGAGACCCAGTACTTC. This encodes CASSFSRTGDQETQYF.

This rearrangement joins TRBV2 to TRBJ1-1, with a weak D call TRBD1 (5 bases). Germline V lookup: CDR1 SNHLY, CDR2 FYNNEI. The CDR3 runs 15 residues. V shed 3 bases and J shed 10 bases, with 21 bases lying between them. The CDR3 coding sequence is TGTGCCAGCAGTGATAGGGTTCGGGCCCGCGGGGGAGCTTTCTTT. Protein sequence: CASSDRVRARGGAFF.

The chain uses TRBV30 and TRBJ1-5; D not certain. Germline V lookup: CDR1 GTSNPN, CDR2 SVGIG (reference sequence). The CDR3 runs 15 residues. The V gene lost 0 bases and the J gene lost 0 bases, with 9 bases spanning the gap. The CDR3 sequence is CAWSVNGVSNQPQHF. In DNA, the CDR3 is TGTGCCTGGAGTGTTAACGGGGTTAGCAATCAGCCCCAGCATTTT. The entire variable domain, with the rest obtained from reference TRBV30 and TRBJ1-5, is as follows: SQTIHQWPATLVQPVGSPLSLECTVEGTSNPNLYWYRQAAGRGLQLLFYSVGIGQISSEVPQNLSASRPQDRQFILSSKKLLLSDSGFYLCAWSVNGVSNQPQHFGDGTRLSIL.

This clone is a singleton in its sample. The genes are TRBV19 and TRBJ2-3; 13 bases map to TRBD2. Germline loops: CDR1 LNHDA, CDR2 SQIVND (reference sequence). With 4 bases clipped from V and 5 bases from J, the junction kept 3 bases outside the gene matches. This CDR3 region has 15 residues. The CDR3 loop reads CASSKTSGGRDTQYF. CDR3 sequence (DNA): TGTGCCAGTAGTAAGACTAGCGGGGGGCGAGATACGCAGTATTTT.

The J gene is TRBJ2-1, the V gene TRBV2; 15 positions match TRBD2. The length of the CDR3 is 16 residues. Trimming cost V 5 bases and J 4 bases; bases outside gene matches: 3. The germline gives CDR1 SNHLY, CDR2 FYNNEI. The CDR3 DNA reads TGTGCCAGCAGTCTAGGGACTAGCGGGGGGTACAATGAGCAGTTCTTC. Residues: CASSLGTSGGYNEQFF.

This chain connects TRBV12-5 to TRBJ2-5, with D possibly being TRBD2 (6 bases). V lost 10 bases to trimming and J lost 4 bases, with 13 bases between them. There are 12 residues in the CDR3. Germline assignment: CDR1 LGHNT and CDR2 FRNRAP. The DNA of the CDR3 is TGTGCTACAGCGCGGGGTGGAGAGACCCAGTACTTC. Its translation: CATARGGETQYF.

The chain uses TRBV7-3 and TRBJ1-1, with D perhaps matching TRBD1 (5 bases). This CDR3 is 15 amino acids long. Trimming removed 1 base from V and 0 bases from J, with 9 bases in between. Germline loops: CDR1 SGHTA, CDR2 FQGTGA. CDR3 sequence (DNA): TGTGCCAGCAGCTTAAATCAGGGATTGAACACTGAAGCTTTCTTT. This translates into CASSLNQGLNTEAFF.

This sequence joins TRBV6-5 and TRBJ1-2; 8 bases align to TRBD1. The V and J ends lost 4 bases and 2 bases, in that order; junction bases with no gene match: 9. CDR1 and CDR2 from the germline V gene are MNHEY and SVGAGI. This CDR3 contains 16 residues. CDR3 in DNA: TGTGCCAGCAGTTCCCTTTGGGGGGACAGGAACTATGGCTACACCTTC. Its translation is CASSSLWGDRNYGYTF.

The V gene is TRBV9, the J gene TRBJ1-2; tentative D call: TRBD1 (5 bases). CDR1 and CDR2 (germline): SGDLS, YYNGEE. V was pared by 0 bases and J by 4 bases, with 7 bases between. The length of the CDR3 is 13 residues. The CDR3 loop is CASSVETAYGYTF. The DNA for the CDR3 is TGTGCCAGCAGCGTAGAGACAGCCTATGGCTACACCTTC.

This rearrangement joins TRBV7-9 to TRBJ1-5, with 9 bases identical to TRBD1. Per the germline V gene, CDR1 is SEHNR and CDR2 is FQNEAQ (reference sequence). The CDR3 has 18 residues. Unmatched junction bases numbered 14, after V lost 5 bases and J lost 3 bases. CDR3 protein: CASSRGRTGQGPNQPQHF. The CDR3 DNA reads as TGTGCCAGCAGCCGAGGAAGGACGGGACAGGGCCCCAATCAGCCCCAGCATTTT.